This T cell receptor beta chain was identified in a study of blood T cell repertoires in COVID-19. Overall study context: The origin of the acute and convalescent COVID-19 samples was the United States, Italy and Spain. Sources were T cells, B-cell-depleted T cells, or PBMCs; the material itself was cDNA or gDNA.

V dropped 7 bases and J dropped 3; count of bases not matched to a gene: 6. CDR3 length: 14 amino acids. The V gene's germline CDR1 is MNHEY and CDR2 SVGAGI. Authors' analysis steps: Amplification from reference gene primers served as the basis for estimated nucleated cell counts. Measured with immunoSEQ multiplex PCR; TCRdb has only the in-frame clones, and not every one. That table furnishes V, J and clone size, whereas the DNA furnished D and trimming. The table has around 140,000 clones, 85% to 90% seen once. The sequence was obtained from a man aged 50 or older who had recovered from COVID-19. Sequencing was performed on peripheral blood. The chain employs TRBV6-5 and TRBJ2-5; 9 positions match TRBD1. Written as DNA, the CDR3 is TGTGCCAGCAAGCAGACAGGGGGTAAAGAGACCCAGTACTTC. Amino acid sequence: CASKQTGGKETQYF.